Each of the 13 T cell receptor beta chains below was sequenced from the same sample in a study of OX40 agonist ivuxolimab in advanced cancers. Sequencing was performed with immunoSEQ multiplex PCR; in TCRdb, only in-frame clones are kept and a portion is missing. In the table there are 60,000 to 65,000 clones, about 89% of which are singletons. The source material was CD4+ or CD8+ T cells sorted from blood, sampled in a trial of the OX40 agonist ivuxolimab. The source of these receptors is an adult with an advanced solid tumor such as melanoma, head and neck, liver or kidney cancer.

The chain couples TRBV9 to TRBJ2-7, with 12 bases lining up with TRBD2. V gave up 2 bases and J gave up 7 bases; unmatched junction bases: 7. Germline V CDR1 and CDR2: SGDLS, YYNGEE. This CDR3 is built from 15 residues. In nucleotides, the CDR3 is TGTGCCAGCAGCGTTTCGCTAGCGGGAGGGGGGGAGCAGTACTTC. Protein product: CASSVSLAGGGEQYF.

The chain has TRBV5-6 and TRBJ1-2; D gene ambiguous. CDR1 and CDR2 (germline): SGHDT, YYEEEE. Trimming cost V 9 bases and J 4 bases, with 19 bases left between them. The CDR3 is 14 residues long. CDR3 coding DNA: TGTGCCACTACCGCGGGCCCGGGGTCCTATGGCTACACCTTC. Protein: CATTAGPGSYGYTF.

CDR3 region: CASWGNTEAFF. DNA for the CDR3: TGTGCCAGCTGGGGGAATACTGAAGCTTTCTTT. The chain recombines TRBV28 with TRBJ1-1; possibly TRBD1 for D (5 bases). Germline loops: CDR1 MDHEN, CDR2 SYDVKM. The CDR3 totals 11 residues. The V end was cut by 8 bases, the J end by 5 bases, with 9 bases between.

The chain has TRBV6-5 and TRBJ2-1; TRBD1 might be the D (6 bases). The germline V and J ends were trimmed by 5 bases and 2 bases, with 10 bases remaining between them. Germline CDR1 is MNHEY and CDR2 is SVGAGI. The CDR3 extends over 14 amino acids. The CDR3 loop is CASSPTGPYNEQFF. DNA of the CDR3: TGTGCCAGCAGTCCAACAGGGCCCTACAATGAGCAGTTCTTC.

This clone has only one observation. This rearrangement joins TRBV28 to TRBJ2-3, with D hard to call. Between the trimmed V and J ends, which lost 4 bases and 4 bases, there was a span of 12 bases. The CDR3 is made up of 14 amino acids. Germline V gene sequence: CDR1 MDHEN, CDR2 SYDVKM. CDR3 loop: CASSSGPTPDTQYF. CDR3 DNA: TGTGCCAGCAGTTCCGGGCCCACCCCAGATACGCAGTATTTT.

CDR3 in amino acids: CASSFLGIAESSTDTQYF. The CDR3 DNA follows: TGTGCCAGCAGTTTCCTGGGGATAGCGGAGTCTAGCACAGATACGCAGTATTTT. V and J are TRBV28 and TRBJ2-3, with D perhaps TRBD2 (6 bases). The CDR3 is 18 amino acids. Germline V CDR1 and CDR2: MDHEN, SYDVKM. V gave up 3 bases and J gave up 0 bases, with 19 bases separating them.

J is TRBJ2-1 and V is TRBV19; D remains ambiguous. CDR1 is LNHDA and CDR2 is SQIVND in the germline V gene (reference sequence). V was shortened by 4 bases and J by 4 bases, with 5 bases between the two germline ends. This CDR3 has 12 residues. In DNA form, the CDR3 reads TGTGCCAGTAGTAGCTATTACAATGAGCAGTTCTTC. Translation: CASSSYYNEQFF.

This sequence joins TRBV28 and TRBJ1-1; D gene ambiguous. Trimming removed 5 bases from V and 5 bases from J, with 9 bases in between. Per germline, CDR1 MDHEN and CDR2 SYDVKM. There are 12 residues in the CDR3. The CDR3 here is CASSPTWTEAFF. CDR3 nucleotide sequence: TGTGCCAGCAGTCCCACATGGACTGAAGCTTTCTTT.

The rearrangement links TRBV7-2 to TRBJ2-3; 9 positions match TRBD2. V shed 5 bases, J shed 0 bases, and the junction held 3 bases outside the gene matches. CDR3 length equals 15 residues. The germline V gene has CDR1 SGHTA and CDR2 FQGNSA. The CDR3 sequence: CASSRLAESTDTQYF. Written as DNA, the CDR3 is TGTGCCAGCAGCAGACTAGCGGAGAGCACAGATACGCAGTATTTT.

This chain links TRBV27 with TRBJ1-1; 7 nucleotides align to TRBD1. The CDR3 length is 13 residues. The germline gives CDR1 MNHEY, CDR2 SMNVEV (reference sequence). V was pared by 6 bases and J by 6 bases, with 7 bases of the junction left unmatched. The CDR3 protein is CASRAQGVAEAFF. CDR3 bases: TGTGCCAGCAGAGCCCAGGGGGTTGCTGAAGCTTTCTTT.

This clone was observed a single time. This rearrangement joins TRBV7-2 to TRBJ2-7; D gene ambiguous. The CDR3 is 14 residues long. The V and J ends lost 1 base and 0 bases respectively, with 7 bases between them. Germline CDR1 reads SGHTA; CDR2 reads FQGNSA. The CDR3 protein is CASSLGRNSYEQYF. The CDR3 bases are TGTGCCAGCAGCTTAGGACGGAACTCCTACGAGCAGTACTTC. The full variable domain, completed using reference TRBV7-2 and TRBJ2-7, is GAGVSQSPSNKVTEKGKDVELRCDPISGHTALYWYRQSLGQGLEFLIYFQGNSAPDKSGLPSDRFSAERTGGSVSTLTIQRTQQEDSAVYLCASSLGRNSYEQYFGPGTRLTVT.

This clone was found once. The gene calls are TRBV5-1 and TRBJ1-2; 10 positions match TRBD1. Germline assignment: CDR1 SGHRS and CDR2 YFSETQ. This CDR3 comprises 17 residues. The junction had 9 bases not matched to a gene; V was cut back by 4 bases and J by 0 bases. CDR3 region: CASSGGTGVRPNYGYTF. CDR3 DNA sequence: TGCGCCAGCAGCGGCGGGACAGGGGTACGGCCTAACTATGGCTACACCTTC. Filled out from reference TRBV5-1 and TRBJ1-2, the complete variable domain reads KAGVTQTPRYLIKTRGQQVTLSCSPISGHRSVSWYQQTPGQGLQFLFEYFSETQRNKGNFPGRFSGRQFSNSRSEMNVSTLELGDSALYLCASSGGTGVRPNYGYTFGSGTRLTVV.

The chain recombines TRBV10-3 with TRBJ2-7, with D unresolved. This CDR3 spans 14 amino acids. Germline assignment: CDR1 ENHRY and CDR2 SYGVKD. V was clipped by 0 bases and J by 4 bases, with 10 bases between them. The CDR3: CAISESTRKYEQYF. The DNA of the CDR3 is TGTGCCATCAGTGAGTCGACGAGGAAATACGAGCAGTACTTC.